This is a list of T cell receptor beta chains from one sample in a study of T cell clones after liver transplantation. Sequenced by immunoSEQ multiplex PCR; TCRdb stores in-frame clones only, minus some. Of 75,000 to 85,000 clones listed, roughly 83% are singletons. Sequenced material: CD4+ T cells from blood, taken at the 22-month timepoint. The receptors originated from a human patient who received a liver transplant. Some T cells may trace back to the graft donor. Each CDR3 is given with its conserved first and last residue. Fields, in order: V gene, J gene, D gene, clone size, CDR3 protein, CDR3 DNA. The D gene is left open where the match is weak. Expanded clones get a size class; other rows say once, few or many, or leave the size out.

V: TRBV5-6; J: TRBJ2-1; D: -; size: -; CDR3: CASSLDLRSSYNEQFF; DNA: TGTGCCAGCAGCTTGGACCTCCGGAGCTCCTACAATGAGCAGTTCTTC
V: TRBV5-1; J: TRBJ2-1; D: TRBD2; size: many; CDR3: CASSPLAGERGEQFF; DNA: TGCGCCAGCAGCCCCCTAGCGGGAGAAAGAGGTGAGCAGTTCTTC
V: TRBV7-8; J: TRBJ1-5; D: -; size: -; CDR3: CASSSASGSNQPQHF; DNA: TGTGCCAGCAGTTCAGCATCGGGGAGCAATCAGCCCCAGCATTTT
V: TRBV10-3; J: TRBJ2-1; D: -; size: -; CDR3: CAISDNSYNEQFF; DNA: TGTGCCATCAGTGATAACTCCTACAATGAGCAGTTCTTC
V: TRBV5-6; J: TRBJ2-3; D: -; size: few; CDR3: CASSSKGPDTQYF; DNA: TGTGCCAGCAGCTCCAAGGGGCCAGATACGCAGTATTTT
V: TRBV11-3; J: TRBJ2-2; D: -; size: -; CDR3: CASSRTPTGELFF; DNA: TGTGCCAGCAGCCGGACCCCGACCGGGGAGCTGTTTTTT
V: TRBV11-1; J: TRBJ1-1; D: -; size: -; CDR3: CASSLGGAGEAFF; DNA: TGTGCCAGCAGCTTAGGGGGCGCGGGTGAAGCTTTCTTT
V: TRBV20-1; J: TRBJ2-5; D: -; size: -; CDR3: CSAGTETQYF; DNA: TGCAGTGCTGGGACTGAGACCCAGTACTTC
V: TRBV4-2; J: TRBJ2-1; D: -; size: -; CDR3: CASSQEASGSHNEQFF; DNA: TGTGCCAGCAGCCAAGAGGCCTCCGGGAGCCACAATGAGCAGTTCTTC
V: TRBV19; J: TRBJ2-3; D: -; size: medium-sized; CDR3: CASSKTQDRRADTQYF; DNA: TGTGCCAGTAGTAAGACCCAAGACAGAAGGGCTGATACGCAGTATTTT
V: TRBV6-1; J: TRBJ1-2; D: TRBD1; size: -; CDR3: CASSEARTTGTGGISGYTF; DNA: TGTGCCAGCAGTGAAGCAAGGACCACCGGGACAGGGGGAATTAGCGGCTACACCTTC
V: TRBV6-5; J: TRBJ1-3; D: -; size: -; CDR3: CASSYGGSRGNTIYF; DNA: TGTGCCAGCAGTTACGGGGGTTCGCGAGGAAACACCATATATTTT
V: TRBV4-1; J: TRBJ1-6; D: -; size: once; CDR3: CASSQVSTSPLHF; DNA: TGCGCCAGCAGCCAAGTTTCGACTTCACCCCTCCACTTT
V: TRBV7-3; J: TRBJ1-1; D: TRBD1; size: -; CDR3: CASSPRGQSPEAFF; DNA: TGTGCCAGCAGCCCCAGGGGGCAATCCCCTGAAGCTTTCTTT
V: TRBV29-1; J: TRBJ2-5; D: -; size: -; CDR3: CSVEEVGALQTQYF; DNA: TGCAGCGTTGAAGAAGTAGGGGCCCTGCAGACCCAGTACTTC
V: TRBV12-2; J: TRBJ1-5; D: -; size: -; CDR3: CASRLTATGSNQPQHF; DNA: TGTGCAAGTCGCTTAACCGCGACAGGGAGCAATCAGCCCCAGCATTTT
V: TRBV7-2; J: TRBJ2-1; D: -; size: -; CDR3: CASSLSDEVEQFF; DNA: TGTGCCAGCAGCTTATCGGACGAGGTTGAGCAGTTCTTC
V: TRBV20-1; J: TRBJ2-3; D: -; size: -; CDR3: CSAPWGDTQYF; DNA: TGCAGTGCTCCCTGGGGGGATACGCAGTATTTT
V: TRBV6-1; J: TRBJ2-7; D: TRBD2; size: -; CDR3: CASSWTSGPYEQYF; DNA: TGTGCCAGCAGCTGGACTAGCGGTCCCTACGAGCAGTACTTC
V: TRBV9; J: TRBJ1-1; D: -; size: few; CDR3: CASSVEGQNTEAFF; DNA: TGTGCCAGCAGCGTTGAGGGACAGAACACTGAAGCTTTCTTT
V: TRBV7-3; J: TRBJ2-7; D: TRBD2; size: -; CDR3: CASSSGLAGAYEQYF; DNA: TGTGCCAGCAGCTCGGGACTAGCGGGGGCCTACGAGCAGTACTTC
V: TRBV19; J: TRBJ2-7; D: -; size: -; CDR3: CASSMGRGLDEQYF; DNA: TGTGCCAGTAGTATGGGCAGGGGTTTGGACGAGCAGTACTTC
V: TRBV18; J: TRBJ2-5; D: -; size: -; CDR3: CASSPQETQYF; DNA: TGTGCCAGCTCACCACAAGAGACCCAGTACTTC
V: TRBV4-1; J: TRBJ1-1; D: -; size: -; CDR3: CASTRLGNTEAFF; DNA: TGCGCCAGCACCCGATTGGGGAACACTGAAGCTTTCTTT
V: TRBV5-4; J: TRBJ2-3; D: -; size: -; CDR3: CASSPPRQGSPDTQYF; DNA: TGTGCCAGCAGCCCCCCCCGGCAGGGGTCGCCAGATACGCAGTATTTT
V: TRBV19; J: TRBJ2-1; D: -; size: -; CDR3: CASSLRESNEQFF; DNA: TGTGCCAGTAGCCTCAGGGAGAGCAATGAGCAGTTCTTC
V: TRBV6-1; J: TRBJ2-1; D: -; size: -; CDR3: CASSDPMGAGVTNEQFF; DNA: TGTGCCAGCAGTGACCCCATGGGGGCGGGAGTTACCAATGAGCAGTTCTTC
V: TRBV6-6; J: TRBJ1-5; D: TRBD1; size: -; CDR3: CASSYRQGAGQPQHF; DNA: TGTGCCAGCAGTTACAGACAGGGGGCGGGCCAGCCCCAGCATTTT
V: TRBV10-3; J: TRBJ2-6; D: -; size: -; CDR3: CAISGYTGANVLTF; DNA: TGTGCCATCAGTGGTTACACTGGGGCCAACGTCCTGACTTTC
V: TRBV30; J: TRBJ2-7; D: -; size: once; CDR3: CAWSVGLVEQYF; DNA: TGTGCCTGGAGTGTAGGGTTGGTCGAGCAGTACTTC
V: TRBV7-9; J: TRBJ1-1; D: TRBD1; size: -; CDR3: CASSHRGQWDTEAFF; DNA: TGTGCCAGCAGCCACCGGGGACAGTGGGACACTGAAGCTTTCTTT
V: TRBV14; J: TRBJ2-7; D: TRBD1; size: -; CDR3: CASSLGQGVIYEQYF; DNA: TGTGCCAGCAGCCTCGGACAGGGGGTCATCTACGAGCAGTACTTC
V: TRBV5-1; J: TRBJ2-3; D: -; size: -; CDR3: CASSLATDTSTDTQYF; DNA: TGCGCCAGCAGCTTGGCCACGGACACTAGCACAGATACGCAGTATTTT
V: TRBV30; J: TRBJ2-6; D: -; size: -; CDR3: CAWSRDPGANVLTF; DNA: TGTGCCTGGAGTCGGGATCCTGGGGCCAACGTCCTGACTTTC
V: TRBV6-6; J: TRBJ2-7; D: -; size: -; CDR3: CASSRGHPSEQYF; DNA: TGTGCCAGCAGTCGCGGCCATCCGTCGGAGCAGTACTTC
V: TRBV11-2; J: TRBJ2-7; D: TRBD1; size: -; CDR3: CASSLGDRPSYEQYF; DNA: TGTGCCAGCAGCTTAGGGGACAGACCCTCCTACGAGCAGTACTTC
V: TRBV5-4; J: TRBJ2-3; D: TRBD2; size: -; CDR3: CASSPGLAGDTQYF; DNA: TGTGCCAGCAGCCCGGGACTAGCGGGAGATACGCAGTATTTT
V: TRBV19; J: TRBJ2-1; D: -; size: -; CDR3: CASSIVNEQFF; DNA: TGTGCCAGTAGTATAGTTAATGAGCAGTTCTTC
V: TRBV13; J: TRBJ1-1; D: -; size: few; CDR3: CASSLEEGNEAFF; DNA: TGTGCCAGCAGCTTAGAGGAGGGAAATGAAGCTTTCTTT